The 24 T cell receptor beta chains listed next were all sequenced from one sample in a study of blood T cell repertoires in COVID-19. Sequenced by immunoSEQ multiplex PCR; TCRdb stores in-frame clones only, minus some. The sample holds 120,000 or so clones, 85% seen once. What was sequenced was peripheral blood. All receptors derive from a man aged 80 or over with active or convalescent COVID-19.

In its sample, this clone was seen a few times. The chain combines TRBV4-2 with TRBJ2-7; D not resolved. The CDR3 is 16 residues long. V was pared by 0 bases and J by 9 bases, with 21 bases between. CDR1 is LGHNA, CDR2 YNFKEQ, per germline. CDR3 nucleotides: TGTGCCAGCAGCCAAGATCACGGGTCGCTTGCCCTAGGGCAGTACTTC. This gives the protein CASSQDHGSLALGQYF.

CDR3 region: CASSVMTGGNQPQHF. The CDR3, as DNA: TGTGCCAGCAGCGTAATGACAGGGGGCAATCAGCCCCAGCATTTT. The chain recombines TRBV7-2 with TRBJ1-5; 8 bases map to TRBD1. Germline V gene sequence: CDR1 SGHTA, CDR2 FQGNSA. This CDR3 is 15 amino acids long. The V and J ends lost 5 bases and 2 bases, in that order; junction bases with no gene match: 5.

V gene TRBV10-3 combines with J gene TRBJ1-1, with D possibly being TRBD1 (5 bases). CDR3 length equals 13 residues. The V gene lost 4 bases and the J gene lost 4 bases, with 10 bases spanning the gap. Per germline, CDR1 ENHRY and CDR2 SYGVKD. CDR3 in DNA: TGTGCCATCAGTGTACAGGTGCGCACTGAAGCTTTCTTT. As protein: CAISVQVRTEAFF.

The rearrangement joins TRBV24-1 to TRBJ2-1; TRBD2 aligns across 7 bases. Germline V gives CDR1 KGHDR, CDR2 SFDVKD. V was clipped by 5 bases and J by 2 bases; unmatched bases: 11. This CDR3 region has 17 residues. CDR3 loop: CATSAFNSGRPYNEQFF. DNA for the CDR3: TGTGCCACCAGTGCCTTTAATAGCGGGCGCCCCTACAATGAGCAGTTCTTC.

The chain carries TRBV23-1 and TRBJ2-3, with 9 bases matching TRBD1. TRBV23-1 is flagged as an ORF with uncertain function. The CDR3 consists of 17 residues. The junction had 12 bases not matched to a gene; V was cut back by 0 bases and J by 8 bases. Here the CDR3 DNA reads TGCGCCAGCAGTCAATCCTCGGGGACAGGGATTGTTGGTACGCAGTATTTT. Its protein is CASSQSSGTGIVGTQYF.

V is TRBV18 and J is TRBJ2-5; TRBD2 matches at 7 bases. CDR3 length: 14 amino acids. The V gene end was trimmed by 3 bases and the J gene end by 3 bases; junction bases not matched to a gene: 4. Germline-derived CDR1 and CDR2 are KGHSH and LQKENI. The CDR3 DNA is TGTGCCAGCTCACCCCTCGGGAGGAAAGAGACCCAGTACTTC. It is translated as CASSPLGRKETQYF.

The CDR3 region has the DNA TGTGCCAGCAGCTCTGGGACTCGGTCTAGCACAGATACGCAGTATTTT. The encoded protein is CASSSGTRSSTDTQYF. The chain links TRBV5-8 to TRBJ2-3, with D maybe TRBD2 (6 bases). The germline V and J ends were trimmed by 3 bases and 0 bases, with 14 bases remaining between them. CDR3 length: 16 amino acids. Per the germline V gene, CDR1 is SGHTS and CDR2 is YDEGEE.

The DNA of the CDR3 is TGTGCCAGCAGCTTAACACCGGCGGGTTTCGGCACTGAAGCTTTCTTT. Amino acids: CASSLTPAGFGTEAFF. The V call is TRBV7-3, the J call TRBJ1-1, with no clear D. Germline V CDR1 and CDR2: SGHTA, FQGTGA. V lost 0 bases and J 4 bases, leaving 15 bases between the germline ends. CDR3 length: 16 amino acids.

This chain joins TRBV11-2 and TRBJ2-3, with 10 positions matching TRBD2. The germline gives CDR1 SGHAT, CDR2 FQNNGV. V shed 2 bases and J 2 bases; nucleotides not matched to a gene: 4. CDR3 size: 16 residues. In nucleotides, the CDR3 is TGTGCCAGCAGCTTACGACTAGCGGGTTACACAGATACGCAGTATTTT. It encodes CASSLRLAGYTDTQYF.

The chain employs TRBV5-1 and TRBJ2-2; unclear D gene. Germline V lookup: CDR1 SGHRS, CDR2 YFSETQ. Deletions cut 1 base from V and 0 bases from J, with 7 bases between. The CDR3 runs to 15 residues. In DNA form, the CDR3 reads TGCGCCAGCAGCTTGAGTACATCGAACACCGGGGAGCTGTTTTTT. Amino acids: CASSLSTSNTGELFF.

V gene TRBV10-3 combines with J gene TRBJ1-5; perhaps TRBD1 as D (6 bases). Germline CDR1 and CDR2: ENHRY and SYGVKD. V gave up 3 bases and J gave up 7 bases, with 13 bases separating them. This CDR3 has 14 amino acids. The CDR3 bases are TGTGCCATCAGTGAAGGGGCACAGGGCCAGCCCCAGCATTTT. This gives the protein CAISEGAQGQPQHF.

The V gene is TRBV5-1, the J gene TRBJ1-2, with 7 positions matching TRBD1. The junction had 2 bases not matched to a gene; V was cut back by 0 bases and J by 3 bases. CDR3 size: 14 residues. In germline, CDR1 is SGHRS, CDR2 YFSETQ. CDR3 region: CASSLVDRDYGYTF. CDR3 bases: TGCGCCAGCAGCTTGGTTGACAGGGACTATGGCTACACCTTC.

The chain couples TRBV24-1 to TRBJ1-5, with D possibly TRBD1 on 6 matching bases. The CDR3 extends over 16 amino acids. Germline V CDR1 and CDR2: KGHDR, SFDVKD. Trimming pared 6 bases from V and 0 bases from J, leaving 14 bases between. CDR3 amino acids: CATSNPGQYSNQPQHF. For the CDR3, the DNA is TGTGCCACCAGTAATCCGGGACAATATAGCAATCAGCCCCAGCATTTT.

The rearrangement links TRBV28 to TRBJ1-5, with TRBD1 matching 11 bases. The CDR3 sequence is 16 residues long. Germline loops: CDR1 MDHEN, CDR2 SYDVKM. After removal of 6 bases from V and 9 bases from J, the junction contained 13 bases not matched to a gene. CDR3 bases: TGTGCCAGCAGGAAACAGGGGACAGGGGGTTCAGGGCCCCAGCATTTT. It yields the protein CASRKQGTGGSGPQHF.

The count of this clone is one. The rearrangement links TRBV7-3 to TRBJ2-2; maybe TRBD1 (5 bases). Looked up from germline, CDR1 is SGHTA and CDR2 is FQGTGA. V dropped 1 base and J dropped 4 bases, with 10 bases sitting between them. CDR3 length equals 15 residues. The CDR3 loop reads CASSLSGAATGELFF. CDR3 DNA: TGTGCCAGCAGCTTAAGTGGGGCCGCCACCGGGGAGCTGTTTTTT.

This clone was observed a few times. The chain carries TRBV2 and TRBJ2-4, with TRBD1 matching 9 bases. The J segment lost 3 bases and the V segment lost 6 bases, leaving 6 bases of the junction unmatched. This CDR3 spans 15 amino acids. CDR1 and CDR2 from the germline V gene are SNHLY and FYNNEI. Here the CDR3 reads CASRSGTGFKNIQYF. The CDR3 DNA sequence: TGTGCCAGCAGGTCCGGGACAGGGTTCAAAAACATTCAGTACTTC.

V is TRBV19 and J is TRBJ2-7, with TRBD1 matching 9 bases. After removal of 6 bases from V and 7 bases from J, the junction contained 19 bases not matched to a gene. CDR1 and CDR2 from the germline V gene are LNHDA and SQIVND (reference sequence). The CDR3 covers 17 residues. CDR3 sequence (DNA): TGTGCCAGTAGGCGAGGAAGAGGGACAGGGCACTTGGAGGAGCAGTACTTC. As protein: CASRRGRGTGHLEEQYF.

This clone was seen more than once but under ten times. The chain is built from TRBV28 and TRBJ1-1, with a tentative D call TRBD1 (5 bases). Per the germline V gene, CDR1 is MDHEN and CDR2 is SYDVKM. Trimming took 4 bases from V and 6 from J, leaving 12 bases between them. The CDR3 loop spans 13 amino acids. This CDR3 is CASSYYRWAEAFF. The CDR3 region has the DNA TGTGCCAGCAGTTACTACAGGTGGGCTGAAGCTTTCTTT.

The chain carries TRBV29-1 and TRBJ2-5; 9 bases are shared with TRBD1. Unmatched junction bases numbered 6, after V lost 2 bases and J lost 5 bases. In germline, CDR1 is SQVTM, CDR2 ANQGSEA. CDR3 length: 14 amino acids. CDR3 bases: TGCAGCGTTGAAAAAACAGGGGGCGTTGAGACCCAGTACTTC. Its translation is CSVEKTGGVETQYF.

The chain has TRBV7-2 and TRBJ1-2; weak D call: TRBD1 (6 bases). The CDR3 contains 14 residues. CDR1 and CDR2 from the germline V gene are SGHTA and FQGNSA. V lost 0 bases and J 2 bases, leaving 7 bases between the germline ends. This CDR3 is CASSLAQGNYGYTF. The CDR3, as DNA: TGTGCCAGCAGCTTAGCACAGGGAAACTATGGCTACACCTTC.

The gene calls are TRBV6-6 and TRBJ1-2; the D is unclear. V shed 4 bases and J shed 4 bases, with 13 bases lying between them. Per germline, CDR1 MNHNY and CDR2 SVGAGI (reference sequence). This CDR3 is 14 amino acids long. The CDR3 sequence: CASSFLRRPYGYTF. The CDR3 DNA reads TGTGCCAGCAGTTTCCTCAGGAGGCCCTATGGCTACACCTTC.

The chain couples TRBV11-2 to TRBJ2-1, with D maybe TRBD1 (6 bases). The ends were cut back, 4 bases at V and 0 bases at J, with 16 bases in the middle. Germline V CDR1 and CDR2: SGHAT, FQNNGV. This CDR3 spans 17 amino acids. The DNA for the CDR3 is TGTGCCAGCAGCTCCTGGGGGCTCGACAGCTCCTACAATGAGCAGTTCTTC. Amino acid sequence: CASSSWGLDSSYNEQFF.

This rearrangement joins TRBV4-2 to TRBJ1-2, with 9 bases that match TRBD1. V shed 1 base, J shed 7 bases, and the junction held 22 bases outside the gene matches. Per germline, CDR1 LGHNA and CDR2 YNFKEQ. The CDR3 loop spans 20 amino acids. CDR3 loop: CASSQGLTRSPGTGFRGYTF. The CDR3 bases are TGTGCCAGCAGCCAAGGGCTAACCCGGTCTCCCGGGACAGGGTTTCGTGGCTACACCTTC.

This sequence joins TRBV20-1 and TRBJ1-1, with 12 bases matching TRBD1. The CDR3 runs to 15 residues. V lost 3 bases to trimming and J lost 4 bases; unmatched junction nucleotides: 6. The germline gives CDR1 DFQATT, CDR2 SNEGSKA (reference sequence). CDR3 in amino acids: CSASNPGQGATEAFF. CDR3 DNA sequence: TGCAGTGCTAGTAACCCGGGACAGGGGGCCACTGAAGCTTTCTTT.